The present T cell receptor (beta chain) was sequenced within a study of blood T cell repertoires in COVID-19. In the study overall: Both acute and convalescent COVID-19 samples were obtained from the United States, Italy and Spain.

Authors' processing steps: How many nucleated cells were present was estimated from reference gene primer amplification. Clones were read by immunoSEQ multiplex PCR, and TCRdb kept only the in-frame ones, dropping some. V and J calls and clone size follow that table, whereas D and trimming were derived from the DNA. The table shows 250,000 to 300,000 clones, with under 90% occurring only once. V lost 3 bases and J lost 0, with 3 bases in between. The V gene's germline CDR1 is SGHTA and CDR2 FQGNSA. The CDR3 sequence is 13 residues long. Researchers sorted participants into cohorts using their self-reported clinical history.

This receptor was identified in a woman aged 55-70 years who had recovered from COVID-19. The sequenced material came from PBMCs or T cells enriched from blood (not recorded which). The chain links TRBV7-2 to TRBJ1-5; D remains unclear. The CDR3 bases are TGTGCCAGCAGCTTCTTTAGCAATCAGCCCCAGCATTTT. Protein product: CASSFFSNQPQHF.